A single sample gave rise to the 16 T cell receptor beta chains below, sequenced in a study of blood T cell repertoires in COVID-19. The method was immunoSEQ multiplex PCR; TCRdb's version includes in-frame clones alone and lacks a portion of them. The sample carries about 370,000 clones, roughly nine tenths recorded once. The sample consisted of PBMCs or T cells enriched from blood (not recorded which). The receptor source for this set is a man aged 18 to 30 who had recovered from COVID-19.

The chain carries TRBV5-1 and TRBJ1-6, with 7 bases aligning to TRBD1. Germline V gives CDR1 SGHRS, CDR2 YFSETQ. V lost 4 bases and J lost 7; bases outside the gene matches: 5. The CDR3 loop spans 14 amino acids. The CDR3 DNA reads TGCGCCAGCAGCAACGGACAGGCCAATTCACCCCTCCACTTT. It yields the protein CASSNGQANSPLHF.

The chain recombines TRBV7-9 with TRBJ2-5; 8 nucleotides line up with TRBD2. Germline lookup yields CDR1 SEHNR and CDR2 FQNEAQ (reference sequence). Losses at the gene ends were 1 base for V and 3 bases for J; bases not matched to a gene: 13. CDR3 length: 18 amino acids. Written as DNA, the CDR3 is TGTGCCAGCAGCTTAGGGAGCGGGAGCAATATACTTAAAGAGACCCAGTACTTC. Translated: CASSLGSGSNILKETQYF.

The J gene is TRBJ2-1, the V gene TRBV5-1, with 10 positions matching TRBD2. From germline, CDR1 is SGHRS and CDR2 YFSETQ. The CDR3 spans 17 residues. V lost 4 bases to trimming and J lost 0 bases; unmatched junction nucleotides: 7. The CDR3 sequence: CASSPTGLADSYNEQFF. CDR3 sequence (DNA): TGCGCCAGCAGCCCTACTGGACTAGCGGACTCCTACAATGAGCAGTTCTTC.

The chain couples TRBV7-8 to TRBJ2-5; 9 bases map to TRBD2. The junction had 7 bases not matched to a gene; V was cut back by 5 bases and J by 3 bases. The germline V gene encodes CDR1 SGHVS and CDR2 FQNEAQ. The CDR3 has 15 amino acids. CDR3 amino acids: CASSRTSGRKETQYF. The CDR3 region has the DNA TGTGCCAGCAGCAGAACTAGCGGGCGGAAAGAGACCCAGTACTTC.

In this sample, this clone turned up once. The rearrangement links TRBV9 to TRBJ1-2; D possibly corresponds to TRBD1 (6 bases). The germline V gene has CDR1 SGDLS and CDR2 YYNGEE. V lost 0 bases and J lost 11, with 11 bases in between. This CDR3 is 12 amino acids long. The CDR3 is CASSVATGRYTF. The CDR3 region has the DNA TGTGCCAGCAGCGTAGCTACAGGGAGATACACCTTC.

J is TRBJ2-2 and V is TRBV7-8; 9 bases map to TRBD1. With V trimmed by 3 bases and J by 4 bases, 3 bases remained unmatched. The germline V gene encodes CDR1 SGHVS and CDR2 FQNEAQ. The CDR3 extends over 15 amino acids. CDR3 in DNA: TGTGCCAGCAGCTTGGGGACAGGGAGCACCGGGGAGCTGTTTTTT. Encoded protein: CASSLGTGSTGELFF.

The chain uses TRBV7-8 and TRBJ2-3, with 14 bases lining up with TRBD2. The CDR3 spans 17 residues. Germline V gives CDR1 SGHVS, CDR2 FQNEAQ. Unmatched junction bases numbered 6, after V lost 1 base and J lost 6 bases. In DNA form, the CDR3 reads TGTGCCAGCAGCTTAGTCCGGGGACTAGCGGGAGCTGATACGCAGTATTTT. Its protein is CASSLVRGLAGADTQYF.

The chain is built from TRBV18 and TRBJ1-1; 9 bases align to TRBD1. The CDR3 runs to 15 residues. J was trimmed by 4 bases and V by 6 bases; bases with no gene match: 9. Germline V lookup: CDR1 KGHSH, CDR2 LQKENI. Written as DNA, the CDR3 is TGTGCCAGCTCCCTCAACAGGGGGCAGAGCACTGAAGCTTTCTTT. The encoded protein is CASSLNRGQSTEAFF.

In DNA form, the CDR3 reads TGTGCCAGCAGCTCCAAAAGGGGGACAGGGTCGATCGGGGAGCTGTTTTTT. As protein: CASSSKRGTGSIGELFF. The chain couples TRBV7-2 to TRBJ2-2; 9 nucleotides match TRBD1. After removal of 4 bases from V and 7 bases from J, the junction contained 13 bases not matched to a gene. This CDR3 has 17 amino acids. Germline lookup yields CDR1 SGHTA and CDR2 FQGNSA. The variable domain in full, completed from reference TRBV7-2 and TRBJ2-2, reads GAGVSQSPSNKVTEKGKDVELRCDPISGHTALYWYRQSLGQGLEFLIYFQGNSAPDKSGLPSDRFSAERTGGSVSTLTIQRTQQEDSAVYLCASSSKRGTGSIGELFFGEGSRLTVL.

The chain carries TRBV28 and TRBJ2-7, with D unclear. Trimming stripped 2 bases from V and 5 bases from J, with 7 bases between. This CDR3 contains 12 residues. In germline, CDR1 is MDHEN, CDR2 SYDVKM. The CDR3 nucleotides read TGTGCCAGCAGTTTAGCAATAGACGAGCAGTACTTC. Its protein product is CASSLAIDEQYF.

This clone has just one count. This chain joins TRBV28 and TRBJ1-5; D unresolved. Germline CDR1 reads MDHEN; CDR2 reads SYDVKM. The CDR3 consists of 12 residues. V was pared by 6 bases and J by 1 base, with 4 bases between. Written as DNA, the CDR3 is TGTGCCAGCAGCCGGAGCAATCAGCCCCAGCATTTT. Translation: CASSRSNQPQHF.

This chain joins TRBV15 and TRBJ2-2, with D perhaps matching TRBD2 (7 bases). This CDR3 is 13 amino acids long. The germline gives CDR1 LNHNV, CDR2 YYDKDF (reference sequence). V lost 6 bases and J 6 bases, leaving 11 bases between the germline ends. The CDR3 sequence is CATRRGGAGELFF. The CDR3 DNA reads as TGTGCCACCAGAAGGGGGGGCGCCGGGGAGCTGTTTTTT.

This clone appeared once. J is TRBJ1-2 and V is TRBV6-1; D is uncertain. Germline V gene data show CDR1 as MNHNS and CDR2 as SASEGT. The CDR3 is 13 residues long. Trimming removed 2 bases from V and 8 bases from J, with 12 bases in between. This CDR3 is CASSEKGLEGYTF. CDR3 DNA: TGTGCCAGCAGTGAAAAAGGCCTGGAGGGCTACACCTTC.

The chain couples TRBV11-3 to TRBJ1-2; D is ambiguous. This CDR3 is built from 16 residues. V was clipped by 4 bases and J by 7 bases, with 22 bases between them. Germline-derived CDR1 and CDR2 are SGHNT and YENEEA. The DNA of the CDR3 is TGTGCCAGCAGCTCCCGAGAAGAGGCCTGGGAGCGTGGCTACACCTTC. Its translation: CASSSREEAWERGYTF.

The CDR3 DNA reads TGTGCCAGCAGACCTACCTCCCGTCGAACGCAGTATTTT. It encodes CASRPTSRRTQYF. V and J are TRBV12-3 or TRBV12-4 and TRBJ2-3; no reliable D call. This CDR3 spans 13 amino acids. Trimming removed 6 bases at V and 9 bases at J, with 16 bases between.

The CDR3 loop is CASSPLADPRWGEQFF. Written as DNA, the CDR3 is TGTGCCAGCTCACCGTTAGCGGACCCGAGGTGGGGTGAGCAGTTCTTC. The chain uses TRBV18 and TRBJ2-1; D perhaps matches TRBD2 (6 bases). This CDR3 has 16 residues. Per germline, CDR1 KGHSH and CDR2 LQKENI. The ends were cut back, 3 bases at V and 9 bases at J, with 21 bases in the middle.